This TCR beta chain was observed in a study of T cell responses to AZD1222 COVID-19 vaccine. The repertoire was sequenced with immunoSEQ multiplex PCR; TCRdb's copy has only in-frame clones and lacks some. This table lists about 140,000 clones. In germline, CDR1 is GTSNPN, CDR2 SVGIG (reference sequence). There are 15 residues in the CDR3. Trimming took off 2 bases at V and 1 base at J, with 13 bases between the two ends. This clonotype originated in an adult in good health. The chain combines TRBV30 with TRBJ2-3; D unresolved. The sequenced material came from peripheral blood. The CDR3 loop reads CAWSPRAWGTDTQYF. The DNA for the CDR3 is TGTGCCTGGAGTCCCCGGGCCTGGGGCACAGATACGCAGTATTTT.